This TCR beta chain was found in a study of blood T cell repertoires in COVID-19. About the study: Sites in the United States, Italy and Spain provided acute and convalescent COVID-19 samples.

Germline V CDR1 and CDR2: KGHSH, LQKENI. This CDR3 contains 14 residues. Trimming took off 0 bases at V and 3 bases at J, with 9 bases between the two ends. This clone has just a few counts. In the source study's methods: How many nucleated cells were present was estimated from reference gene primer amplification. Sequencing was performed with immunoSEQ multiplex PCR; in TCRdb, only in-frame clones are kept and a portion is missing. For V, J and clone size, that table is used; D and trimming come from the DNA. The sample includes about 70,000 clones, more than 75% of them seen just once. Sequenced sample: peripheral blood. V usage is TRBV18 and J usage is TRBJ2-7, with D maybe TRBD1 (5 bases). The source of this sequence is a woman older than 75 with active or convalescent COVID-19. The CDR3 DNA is TGTGCCAGCTCACCACCGGACATATACTACGAGCAGTACTTC. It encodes CASSPPDIYYEQYF.